The 29 T cell receptor beta chains reported below all come from one sample, sequenced in a study of shared clonotypes between healthy human individuals. Only in-frame clones appear in the TCRdb table, and some are missing; sequencing was by immunoSEQ multiplex PCR. The sample has hundreds of thousands of clones, roughly 96% seen once. Naive-designated CD8 cells lacked CD45RO, were positively enriched for CCR7, and omitted terminally differentiated effector memory CD45RA+ cells. The source material was naive CD8+ T cells sorted from blood. Receptors were obtained from a woman between 25 and 40 years old in good health.

The sample holds one count of this clone. The V call is TRBV27, the J call TRBJ2-7; 8 bases are a match to TRBD1. The CDR3 has 15 residues. The trim removed 1 base at V and 3 bases at J, leaving 5 bases unmatched. Looked up from germline, CDR1 is MNHEY and CDR2 is SMNVEV (reference sequence). CDR3: CASSLYGTGGYEQYF. CDR3 DNA sequence: TGTGCCAGCAGTTTATATGGGACAGGAGGCTACGAGCAGTACTTC.

This chain uses TRBV29-1 with TRBJ2-5, with D unclear. Germline CDR1 is SQVTM and CDR2 is ANQGSEA. Trimming removed 6 bases at V and 9 bases at J, with 11 bases between. This CDR3 contains 10 residues. CDR3 nucleotides: TGCAGCGTGCCCTCTAGGGCCCAGTACTTC. Translation gives CSVPSRAQYF.

The V and J genes are TRBV7-8 and TRBJ1-2; D is uncertain. The CDR3 sequence is 13 residues long. Germline values: CDR1 SGHVS, CDR2 FQNEAQ. V lost 1 base, J lost 8 bases, and 11 bases lay in between. Written as DNA, the CDR3 is TGTGCCAGCAGCTTAGTAGGATCCTCGGGCTACACCTTC. Protein sequence: CASSLVGSSGYTF.

V and J are TRBV2 and TRBJ2-7; D is uncertain. In germline, CDR1 is SNHLY, CDR2 FYNNEI. V was trimmed by 2 bases and J by 7 bases, leaving 12 bases between them. The CDR3 contains 13 residues. In DNA, the CDR3 is TGTGCCAGCAGTGAATTTCTTCTTAGGGAGCAGTACTTC. It codes for CASSEFLLREQYF.

This sequence joins TRBV7-9 and TRBJ1-1; 11 nucleotides line up with TRBD1. Trimming cost V 4 bases and J 6 bases; bases outside gene matches: 10. Germline loops: CDR1 SEHNR, CDR2 FQNEAQ (reference sequence). The CDR3 length is 16 residues. The CDR3, as DNA: TGTGCCAGCAGCTCCCCTGCTGGGACAGGGGGACCTGAAGCTTTCTTT. Residues: CASSSPAGTGGPEAFF.

V usage is TRBV28 and J usage is TRBJ2-7; a possible D gene is TRBD1 (5 bases). Germline loops: CDR1 MDHEN, CDR2 SYDVKM. This CDR3 region has 15 residues. The ends were cut back, 5 bases at V and 3 bases at J, with 17 bases in the middle. CDR3 region: CASSPPGRGYYEQYF. In DNA form, the CDR3 reads TGTGCCAGCAGTCCCCCAGGAAGGGGATACTACGAGCAGTACTTC.

In DNA, the CDR3 is TGTGCCAGCAGCCATATTCTGGACAGGGGCTACACCTTC. Translating it yields CASSHILDRGYTF. The J gene is TRBJ1-2, the V gene TRBV14; 7 nucleotides line up with TRBD1. CDR3 size: 13 residues. J gave up 8 bases and V 3 bases, and 6 bases lay outside the gene matches. Germline V gene lookup returns CDR1 SGHDN and CDR2 FVKESK.

The rearrangement uses TRBV7-9 and TRBJ2-3, with 10 bases lining up with TRBD1. Germline CDR1 is SEHNR and CDR2 is FQNEAQ (reference sequence). CDR3 length: 16 amino acids. V lost 5 bases to trimming and J lost 3 bases; unmatched junction nucleotides: 8. The CDR3 sequence is CASSPWDRGLTDTQYF. CDR3 DNA sequence: TGTGCCAGCAGCCCTTGGGACAGGGGTTTGACAGATACGCAGTATTTT.

This chain uses TRBV14 with TRBJ2-7, with 8 bases lining up with TRBD2. V gave up 3 bases and J gave up 4 bases; unmatched junction bases: 14. This CDR3 is built from 17 residues. Germline V gene lookup returns CDR1 SGHDN and CDR2 FVKESK. The DNA of the CDR3 is TGTGCCAGCAGCCACCCTTCGGACGAGCGGGAGTCTTACGAGCAGTACTTC. Translating gives CASSHPSDERESYEQYF.

CDR3 sequence (DNA): TGTGCCAGCAGCGTAGCTGGGGCAGAACTTGAAGCTTTCTTT. It codes for CASSVAGAELEAFF. V gene TRBV9 combines with J gene TRBJ1-1, with D perhaps TRBD1 (5 bases). The CDR3 has 14 residues. The germline CDR1 and CDR2 sequences are SGDLS and YYNGEE. Trimming took 0 bases from V and 7 from J, leaving 13 bases between them. The complete variable domain, with remaining parts taken from reference TRBV9 and TRBJ1-1, reads DSGVTQTPKHLITATGQRVTLRCSPRSGDLSVYWYQQSLDQGLQFLIQYYNGEERAKGNILERFSAQQFPDLHSELNLSSLELGDSALYFCASSVAGAELEAFFGQGTRLTVV.

A word on this clone: The junction departs from the called germline gene at one end, perhaps through a read error. This chain links TRBV19 with TRBJ2-1; 9 bases fit TRBD2. This CDR3 has 14 amino acids. Germline V gene sequence: CDR1 LNHDA, CDR2 SQIVND (reference sequence). The CDR3: CASSIVVGGRASLF. CDR3 in DNA: TGTGCCAGTAGTATAGTCGTGGGCGGGAGGGCCTCGCTCTTC.

The chain recombines TRBV4-1 with TRBJ2-5; 9 bases line up with TRBD2. The DNA end lines up better with TRBJ2-7; the J call may be wrong. The CDR3 spans 15 residues. Germline CDR1 reads MGHRA; CDR2 reads YSYEKL. CDR3: CASSQPTSGSYEQYF. Here the CDR3 DNA reads TGCGCCAGCAGCCAACCTACTAGCGGGTCCTACGAGCAGTACTTC.

The rearrangement links TRBV4-2 to TRBJ1-1; no definite D call. The germline V gene encodes CDR1 LGHNA and CDR2 YNFKEQ. V lost 0 bases and J 14 bases, leaving 22 bases between the germline ends. CDR3 size: 15 residues. CDR3 coding DNA: TGTGCCAGCAGCCAAGAAAAGGCGCCGCAGTTCTCTAGGTTCTTT. Translating gives CASSQEKAPQFSRFF.

This clone was recorded once. The gene calls are TRBV28 and TRBJ2-1; the match to TRBD1 covers 8 bases. Looked up from germline, CDR1 is MDHEN and CDR2 is SYDVKM. The CDR3 extends over 14 amino acids. With 6 bases clipped from V and 7 bases from J, the junction kept 8 bases outside the gene matches. The CDR3 sequence is CASRLGQGANEQFF. The DNA of the CDR3 is TGTGCCAGCAGATTGGGTCAGGGGGCGAATGAGCAGTTCTTC. The complete variable domain, with remaining parts taken from reference TRBV28 and TRBJ2-1, reads DVKVTQSSRYLVKRTGEKVFLECVQDMDHENMFWYRQDPGLGLRLIYFSYDVKMKEKGDIPEGYSVSREKKERFSLILESASTNQTSMYLCASRLGQGANEQFFGPGTRLTVL.

The chain uses TRBV2 and TRBJ2-7, with TRBD2 matching over 16 bases. The CDR3 is 18 amino acids. The germline gives CDR1 SNHLY, CDR2 FYNNEI. Trimming removed 7 bases from V and 2 bases from J; junction bases left unmatched: 11. The CDR3 DNA follows: TGTGCCAGCAAAACCGGGACTAGCGGGAGGGCCTTGACCTACGAGCAGTACTTC. This translates into CASKTGTSGRALTYEQYF.

The V gene is TRBV5-5, the J gene TRBJ2-7, with 10 bases that match TRBD2. The germline V gene has CDR1 SGHKS and CDR2 YYEKEE (reference sequence). The CDR3 length is 14 residues. The junction had 5 bases not matched to a gene; V was cut back by 5 bases and J by 3 bases. CDR3 protein: CASRWTSGFYEQYF. The CDR3 DNA is TGTGCCAGCAGATGGACTAGCGGATTCTACGAGCAGTACTTC. Complete variable domain (other parts from reference TRBV5-5 and TRBJ2-7): DAGVTQSPTHLIKTRGQQVTLRCSPISGHKSVSWYQQVLGQGPQFIFQYYEKEERGRGNFPDRFSARQFPNYSSELNVNALLLGDSALYLCASRWTSGFYEQYFGPGTRLTVT.

The CDR3 nucleotides are TGTGCCAGCACCGAGGGGGTCTCTGCATCAGAAGGCTACACCTTC. Translating it yields CASTEGVSASEGYTF. This chain links TRBV28 with TRBJ1-2, with D possibly TRBD1 on 6 matching bases. The CDR3 runs 15 residues. Germline CDR1 and CDR2: MDHEN and SYDVKM. Trimming left V 7 bases short and J 8 bases short, with 23 bases between.

The rearrangement uses TRBV19 and TRBJ2-3; unclear D gene. CDR3 size: 13 residues. The germline V gene encodes CDR1 LNHDA and CDR2 SQIVND (reference sequence). The V end lost 5 bases, the J end lost 4 bases, and 10 bases lay between the germline ends. The CDR3, as DNA: TGTGCCAGTAGTTCCGGGCCTGCAGATACGCAGTATTTT. Its translation: CASSSGPADTQYF.

This clone was seen a single time. V and J are TRBV28 and TRBJ2-1, with TRBD2 as a possible D gene (5 bases). V lost 7 bases to trimming and J lost 2 bases, with 15 bases between them. The CDR3 has 15 residues. The V gene's germline CDR1 is MDHEN and CDR2 SYDVKM. In DNA, the CDR3 is TGTGCCAGCAACCCCGGCCCGGGGACCTACAATGAGCAGTTCTTC. It codes for CASNPGPGTYNEQFF.

The rearrangement links TRBV4-2 to TRBJ1-6; D ambiguous. CDR1 LGHNA and CDR2 YNFKEQ come from the germline V gene. V lost 3 bases to trimming and J lost 7 bases, with 7 bases between them. The CDR3 contains 13 residues. The CDR3 DNA reads as TGTGCCAGCAGCCAGACCAACAATTCACCCCTCCACTTT. Amino acid sequence: CASSQTNNSPLHF.

The chain couples TRBV28 to TRBJ2-7, with TRBD1 matching 9 bases. Germline CDR1 is MDHEN and CDR2 is SYDVKM. With V trimmed by 9 bases and J by 3 bases, 6 bases remained unmatched. The CDR3 runs to 13 residues. The CDR3 reads CASDDRGDYEQYF. The CDR3 DNA reads as TGTGCCAGTGACGACAGGGGGGACTACGAGCAGTACTTC.

This chain uses TRBV29-1 with TRBJ2-5, with TRBD1 as a possible D gene (6 bases). V was clipped by 7 bases and J by 0 bases, with 15 bases between them. The germline gives CDR1 SQVTM, CDR2 ANQGSEA. This CDR3 region has 14 residues. The CDR3 sequence: CSATGPHYQETQYF. The DNA of the CDR3 is TGCAGCGCTACAGGGCCCCACTACCAAGAGACCCAGTACTTC.

This chain joins TRBV5-4 and TRBJ2-5; no definite D call. The V and J ends lost 0 bases and 5 bases respectively, with 8 bases between them. There are 13 residues in the CDR3. Per the germline V gene, CDR1 is SGHNT and CDR2 is YYREEE (reference sequence). CDR3 sequence reads: CASSLAYGETQYF. In nucleotides, the CDR3 is TGTGCCAGCAGCTTGGCCTACGGGGAGACCCAGTACTTC. Filled out from reference TRBV5-4 and TRBJ2-5, the complete variable domain reads ETGVTQSPTHLIKTRGQQVTLRCSSQSGHNTVSWYQQALGQGPQFIFQYYREEENGRGNFPPRFSGLQFPNYSSELNVNALELDDSALYLCASSLAYGETQYFGPGTRLLVL.

The chain employs TRBV2 and TRBJ2-5, with D possibly TRBD1 on 6 matching bases. This CDR3 region has 14 residues. The germline CDR1 and CDR2 sequences are SNHLY and FYNNEI. V lost 9 bases to trimming and J lost 2 bases, with 16 bases between them. CDR3 protein: CARGAGTPQETQYF. CDR3 DNA: TGTGCCAGGGGGGCTGGGACACCTCAAGAGACCCAGTACTTC.

The CDR3 spells CASSESGTSGTNEQYF. In DNA form, the CDR3 reads TGTGCCAGCAGTGAGTCTGGGACTAGCGGGACCAACGAGCAGTACTTC. The V and J genes are TRBV2 and TRBJ2-7, with 13 bases matching TRBD2. The ends lost 3 bases at V and 5 bases at J; junction bases unmatched: 7. Germline CDR1 SNHLY, CDR2 FYNNEI. This CDR3 is 16 amino acids long.

The chain couples TRBV28 to TRBJ2-1; no clear D gene. CDR3 length equals 16 residues. Germline values: CDR1 MDHEN, CDR2 SYDVKM. The V and J ends lost 6 bases and 2 bases respectively, with 17 bases between them. The CDR3 sequence is CASSRTRQWTYNEQFF. The CDR3 DNA reads as TGTGCCAGCAGCCGAACGAGGCAGTGGACCTACAATGAGCAGTTCTTC.

This clone was detected only once. The chain carries TRBV5-4 and TRBJ2-1; 12 positions agree with TRBD2. The junction had 7 bases not matched to a gene; V was cut back by 4 bases and J by 5 bases. CDR1 and CDR2 from the germline V gene are SGHNT and YYREEE (reference sequence). The CDR3 spans 16 residues. The CDR3 DNA follows: TGTGCCAGCAGCCCCTGGACTAGCGGGACTGACAATGAGCAGTTCTTC. This codes for CASSPWTSGTDNEQFF.

The chain uses TRBV28 and TRBJ2-7; 7 bases match TRBD1. This CDR3 spans 15 amino acids. With V trimmed by 0 bases and J by 2 bases, 4 bases remained unmatched. Per germline, CDR1 MDHEN and CDR2 SYDVKM. CDR3 in DNA: TGTGCCAGCAGTTTATGGGGGACAGCCACCTACGAGCAGTACTTC. Encoded protein: CASSLWGTATYEQYF.

The V gene is TRBV11-1, the J gene TRBJ2-7, with D perhaps matching TRBD2 (5 bases). V was cut by 0 bases and J by 5 bases, with 20 bases left in between. Germline CDR1 is SGHAT and CDR2 is FQDESV (reference sequence). This CDR3 contains 17 residues. The CDR3 loop reads CASSLAFLAHSEDEQYF. Here the CDR3 DNA reads TGTGCCAGCAGCTTAGCCTTTTTAGCTCATAGCGAGGACGAGCAGTACTTC.